The sequence of this T cell receptor (beta chain) was determined in a study of PD-1 blockade in classical Hodgkin lymphoma. Trimming pared 4 bases from V and 5 bases from J, leaving 14 bases between. There are 14 residues in the CDR3. The germline V gene encodes CDR1 SGHRS and CDR2 YFSETQ. Patients all relapsed after autologous stem cell transplantation, and there was variation in brentuximab vedotin exposure. Libraries were prepared by immunoSEQ multiplex PCR; TCRdb keeps only in-frame clonotypes and omits some of them. Among 10,000 to 15,000 clones listed, around 90% were seen once. The TCR was taken from a human donor with classical Hodgkin lymphoma. Specimen: peripheral blood mononuclear cells (PBMCs), collected at baseline. The genes are TRBV5-1 and TRBJ2-3; D might be TRBD2 (6 bases). The CDR3 DNA is TGCGCCAGCAGCCTGGGGGGTAGTAAAGATACGCAGTATTTT. Its translation is CASSLGGSKDTQYF.